The 27 T cell receptor beta chains in this list originate from one sample, sequenced in a study of identical twins. MiXCR, applied by TCRdb to the 5' RACE reads, yields one record per CDR3 protein. The sample includes around 250,000 distinct CDR3 sequences, approximately 11% of them seen just once. These records were also assigned to another study, of yellow fever vaccine responses in identical twins.

The specimen was memory (CD45RO+) T cells sorted from blood. Receptors were obtained from a woman under 30 in good health.

This clonotype showed up just a few times. V is TRBV28 and J is TRBJ2-3, with D unclear. Trimming removed 6 bases at V and 6 bases at J, with 10 bases between. The CDR3 contains 12 residues. Germline CDR1 is MDHEN and CDR2 is SYDVKM. The CDR3 DNA reads as TGTGCCAGCAGCCGACTGGGGGATACGCAGTATTTT. Encoded protein: CASSRLGDTQYF.

The chain has TRBV7-2 and TRBJ1-6, with TRBD1 matching 10 bases. J was trimmed by 9 bases and V by 4 bases; bases with no gene match: 9. CDR1 is SGHTA and CDR2 is FQGNSA in the germline V gene. The CDR3 is made up of 16 amino acids. CDR3 residues: CASSSTVTGGGSPLHF. For the CDR3, the DNA is TGTGCCAGCAGCTCAACAGTGACAGGGGGCGGTTCACCCCTCCACTTT. Full variable domain (missing parts from reference TRBV7-2 and TRBJ1-6): GAGVSQSPSNKVTEKGKDVELRCDPISGHTALYWYRQSLGQGLEFLIYFQGNSAPDKSGLPSDRFSAERTGGSVSTLTIQRTQQEDSAVYLCASSSTVTGGGSPLHFGNGTRLTVT.

In its sample, this clonotype was seen many times. The rearrangement joins TRBV12-3 or TRBV12-4 to TRBJ1-5; D is unclear. Between the trimmed V and J ends, which lost 5 bases and 2 bases, there was a span of 7 bases. CDR3 length: 13 amino acids. The chain's CDR3 is CASSTGGNQPQHF. The CDR3 DNA is TGTGCCAGCAGTACCGGGGGCAATCAGCCCCAGCATTTT.

This clonotype was detected a few times. The chain couples TRBV7-2 to TRBJ2-2; perhaps TRBD2 as D (5 bases). The germline gives CDR1 SGHTA, CDR2 FQGNSA. The length of the CDR3 is 14 residues. V was cut by 5 bases and J by 0 bases, with 7 bases left in between. Here the CDR3 reads CASSAGTNTGELFF. The CDR3 nucleotides read TGTGCCAGCAGCGCCGGGACGAACACCGGGGAGCTGTTTTTT.

This chain's CDR3 is CASSLARQGSGANVLTF. CDR3 coding DNA: TGTGCCAGCAGCTTGGCGAGACAGGGGTCTGGGGCCAACGTCCTGACTTTC. The chain combines TRBV5-6 with TRBJ2-6; TRBD1 aligns across 8 bases. In germline, CDR1 is SGHDT, CDR2 YYEEEE. This CDR3 has 17 residues. Trimming removed 0 bases from V and 1 base from J; junction bases left unmatched: 3.

The gene calls are TRBV7-8 and TRBJ2-7; D remains unclear. The V gene lost 4 bases and the J gene lost 3 bases, with 10 bases spanning the gap. This CDR3 comprises 13 residues. CDR1 and CDR2 from the germline V gene are SGHVS and FQNEAQ. The CDR3 sequence is CASSSRTGYEQYF. The CDR3, as DNA: TGTGCCAGCAGCTCGAGGACCGGCTACGAGCAGTACTTC.

This clonotype was counted at least ten times. V and J are TRBV7-9 and TRBJ1-1, with D perhaps matching TRBD1 (5 bases). Germline values: CDR1 SEHNR, CDR2 FQNEAQ (reference sequence). The V end was cut by 8 bases, the J end by 2 bases, with 12 bases between. The CDR3 spans 13 residues. Here the CDR3 reads CASSFQGNTEAFF. CDR3 DNA: TGTGCCAGCTCTTTTCAGGGTAACACTGAAGCTTTCTTT.

The V call is TRBV6-1, the J call TRBJ2-3; 8 nucleotides align to TRBD2. V dropped 2 bases and J dropped 3; count of bases not matched to a gene: 10. The CDR3 runs to 17 residues. The germline V gene encodes CDR1 MNHNS and CDR2 SASEGT. CDR3 in amino acids: CASSEWPGAGETDTQYF. The CDR3 DNA is TGTGCCAGCAGTGAATGGCCCGGAGCGGGAGAGACAGATACGCAGTATTTT.

Comments on this clonotype: A junction boundary mismatches the germline segment, possibly from a read error. The rearrangement joins TRBV9 to TRBJ2-1, with D possibly called TRBD1 or TRBD2 (5 bases each). CDR1 SGDLS and CDR2 YYNGEE come from the germline V gene. The CDR3 length is 16 residues. The CDR3 loop is CASSSTGRTSNNEQFF. CDR3 coding DNA: TGTGCCAGCAGCTCTACGGGACGGACCTCCAACAATGAGCAGTTCTTC.

This clonotype was seen only a few times. At one boundary the junction diverges from the germline segment, which might be a read error. CDR3 sequence (DNA): TGTGACAGCAGTCACAAACCGTCAAAAACCAAAAACAATGAGCAGTTCTTC. Amino acid sequence: CDSSHKPSKTKNNEQFF. The chain recombines TRBV27 with TRBJ2-1; D remains unclear. The CDR3 runs to 17 residues. Germline-derived CDR1 and CDR2 are MNHEY and SMNVEV (reference sequence).

The DNA of the CDR3 is TGTGCCAGCAGAGGTAATAACATGAACACTGAAGCTTTCTTT. The encoded protein is CASRGNNMNTEAFF. V and J are TRBV6-2 or TRBV6-3 and TRBJ1-1; no firm D call. The CDR3 spans 14 residues. The V gene's germline CDR1 is MNHEY and CDR2 SVGEGT. V was shortened by 6 bases and J by 0 bases, with 11 bases between the two germline ends.

A few counts support this clonotype. V and J are TRBV7-2 and TRBJ2-1; tentative D call: TRBD2 (5 bases). Germline V gene lookup returns CDR1 SGHTA and CDR2 FQGNSA. CDR3 length: 13 amino acids. Trimming stripped 5 bases from V and 8 bases from J, with 13 bases between. CDR3 region: CASSRIGEHEQFF. CDR3 DNA sequence: TGTGCCAGCAGCCGCATCGGGGAGCATGAGCAGTTCTTC.

This chain connects TRBV27 to TRBJ2-1; 10 nucleotides agree with TRBD2. Germline V CDR1 and CDR2: MNHEY, SMNVEV (reference sequence). This CDR3 comprises 18 residues. Germline trimming cut 2 bases from V and 8 bases from J; bases unmatched to any gene: 15. For the CDR3, the DNA is TGTGCCAGCAGTTTACAGGGACCTCAAGGTGGACTAGCGGATGAGCAGTTCTTC. It specifies CASSLQGPQGGLADEQFF.

The chain is built from TRBV6-2 or TRBV6-3 and TRBJ2-4, with 10 positions matching TRBD1. Losses at the gene ends were 5 bases for V and 1 base for J; bases not matched to a gene: 5. The CDR3 is made up of 16 amino acids. Germline values: CDR1 MNHEY, CDR2 SVGEGT. DNA for the CDR3: TGTGCCAGCAGTGGGACAGGGGCGCAGGCCAAAAACATTCAGTACTTC. Residues: CASSGTGAQAKNIQYF.

The table lists this clonotype with a few counts. This chain uses TRBV7-8 with TRBJ1-2, with 7 positions matching TRBD1. V was clipped by 7 bases and J by 5 bases; unmatched bases: 10. Germline CDR1 reads SGHVS; CDR2 reads FQNEAQ. The CDR3 has 14 residues. DNA of the CDR3: TGTGCCAGCACCGAGACAGGGTTACATTATGGCTACACCTTC. Translating gives CASTETGLHYGYTF.

The V gene is TRBV4-1, the J gene TRBJ2-3, with D possibly matching TRBD2 (5 bases). In germline, CDR1 is MGHRA, CDR2 YSYEKL. V gave up 0 bases and J gave up 4 bases, with 14 bases separating them. The CDR3 contains 16 residues. CDR3 region: CASSQDGGGTADTQYF. The CDR3 DNA is TGCGCCAGCAGCCAAGATGGAGGAGGTACGGCAGATACGCAGTATTTT.

The chain combines TRBV20-1 with TRBJ2-2; 10 bases match TRBD1. The CDR3 is made up of 13 amino acids. V gave up 4 bases and J gave up 6 bases; unmatched junction bases: 2. The germline V gene has CDR1 DFQATT and CDR2 SNEGSKA (reference sequence). Here the CDR3 reads CSATGTGAGELFF. DNA for the CDR3: TGCAGTGCTACCGGGACAGGGGCCGGGGAGCTGTTTTTT.

The V and J genes are TRBV18 and TRBJ2-6, with D maybe TRBD1 (5 bases). Germline assignment: CDR1 KGHSH and CDR2 LQKENI. The CDR3 extends over 14 amino acids. Trimming left V 4 bases short and J 3 bases short, with 7 bases between. The CDR3, as DNA: TGTGCCAGCTCACGCAGGGTTGGGGCCAACGTCCTGACTTTC. Its protein is CASSRRVGANVLTF.

The genes are TRBV19 and TRBJ2-1; unclear D gene. Germline V gene sequence: CDR1 LNHDA, CDR2 SQIVND (reference sequence). This CDR3 is built from 11 residues. Trimming removed 9 bases at V and 7 bases at J, with 10 bases between. CDR3 coding DNA: TGTGCCAGGCCTTTGGGGAATGAGCAGTTCTTC. Translated: CARPLGNEQFF.

This clonotype showed up many times. The rearrangement joins TRBV12-3 or TRBV12-4 to TRBJ1-4; possibly TRBD1 for D (5 bases). This CDR3 region has 15 residues. Trimming stripped 6 bases from V and 4 bases from J, with 15 bases between. CDR3 sequence (DNA): TGTGCCAGCAGCCCCAATGGGGGATATAATGAAAAACTGTTTTTT. Translating it yields CASSPNGGYNEKLFF.

This clonotype was observed a few times. This chain connects TRBV5-1 to TRBJ2-3; D tentatively reads TRBD1 or TRBD2 (6 bases each). CDR1 is SGHRS and CDR2 is YFSETQ in the germline V gene. The CDR3 runs to 15 residues. The ends were cut back, 0 bases at V and 4 bases at J, with 12 bases in the middle. CDR3 loop: CASSLEGGRADTQYF. In nucleotides, the CDR3 is TGCGCCAGCAGCTTGGAAGGGGGGCGCGCAGATACGCAGTATTTT.

This chain connects TRBV7-2 to TRBJ2-7; tentatively, D is TRBD1 or TRBD2 (5 bases each). The V and J ends lost 4 bases and 6 bases respectively, with 16 bases between them. Germline V gene sequence: CDR1 SGHTA, CDR2 FQGNSA. The length of the CDR3 is 14 residues. The DNA of the CDR3 is TGTGCCAGCAGCTCGGGACCGCCAGCCCTCGAGCAGTACTTC. This encodes CASSSGPPALEQYF.

The sample holds many counts of this clonotype. This chain links TRBV12-3 or TRBV12-4 with TRBJ2-1, with D unclear. The CDR3 extends over 14 amino acids. The V end was cut by 6 bases, the J end by 7 bases, with 16 bases between. In nucleotides, the CDR3 is TGTGCCAGCAGCTCCTCCACCTCCCCAAATGAGCAGTTCTTC. Its protein is CASSSSTSPNEQFF.

This clonotype was seen a handful of times. This chain joins TRBV9 and TRBJ1-6, with unresolved D. V was pared by 0 bases and J by 0 bases, with 4 bases between. The germline V gene has CDR1 SGDLS and CDR2 YYNGEE. This CDR3 is 15 amino acids long. CDR3 sequence: CASSVGSSYNSPLHF. The CDR3 region has the DNA TGTGCCAGCAGCGTAGGGAGCTCCTATAATTCACCCCTCCACTTT.

The chain couples TRBV14 to TRBJ1-1; weak D call: TRBD1 (5 bases). Per germline, CDR1 SGHDN and CDR2 FVKESK. The CDR3 consists of 18 residues. The germline V and J ends were trimmed by 6 bases and 3 bases, with 26 bases remaining between them. The CDR3 DNA is TGTGCCAGCAGACCCGGGCGCTCGGGGGGTGACGTCGACACTGAAGCTTTCTTT. It codes for CASRPGRSGGDVDTEAFF.

The rearrangement joins TRBV27 to TRBJ2-7; 8 bases fit TRBD1. Germline V gives CDR1 MNHEY, CDR2 SMNVEV (reference sequence). The J segment lost 6 bases and the V segment lost 8 bases, leaving 15 bases of the junction unmatched. CDR3 length equals 15 residues. The CDR3 nucleotides read TGTGCCAGCCGACAGATTGGACAGGGAAGGAGCGAGCAGTACTTC. Translation gives CASRQIGQGRSEQYF.

The chain joins TRBV6-1 to TRBJ1-2, with D maybe TRBD1 (5 bases). Germline values: CDR1 MNHNS, CDR2 SASEGT. The CDR3 has 14 residues. The V end lost 5 bases, the J end lost 8 bases, and 18 bases lay between the germline ends. CDR3 nucleotide sequence: TGTGCCAGCAGTCTAGTGGGGGGAAGGGGCGGCTACACCTTC. Its translation is CASSLVGGRGGYTF.